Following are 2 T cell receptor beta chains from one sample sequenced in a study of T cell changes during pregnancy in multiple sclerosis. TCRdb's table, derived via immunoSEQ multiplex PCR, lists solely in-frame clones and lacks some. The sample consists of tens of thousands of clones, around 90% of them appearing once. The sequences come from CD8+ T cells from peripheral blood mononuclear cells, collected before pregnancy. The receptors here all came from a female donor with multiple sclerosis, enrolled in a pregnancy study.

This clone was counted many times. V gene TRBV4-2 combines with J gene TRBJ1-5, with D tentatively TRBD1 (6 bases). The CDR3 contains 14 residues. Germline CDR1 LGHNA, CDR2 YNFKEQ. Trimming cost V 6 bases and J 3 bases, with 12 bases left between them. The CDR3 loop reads CASRSTGYNQPQHF. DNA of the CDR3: TGTGCCAGCAGGTCGACAGGTTACAATCAGCCCCAGCATTTT.

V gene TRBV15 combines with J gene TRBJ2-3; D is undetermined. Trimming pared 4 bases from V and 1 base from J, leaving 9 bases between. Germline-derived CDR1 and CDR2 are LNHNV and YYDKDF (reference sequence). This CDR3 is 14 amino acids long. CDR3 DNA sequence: TGTGCCACCAGCACCCGACACGGCACAGATACGCAGTATTTT. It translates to CATSTRHGTDTQYF.